These 3 T cell receptor beta chains share one sample of origin, sequenced in a study of OX40 agonist ivuxolimab in advanced cancers. The method was the immunoSEQ multiplex PCR assay. As stored in TCRdb, this immuneACCESS dataset retains in-frame rearrangements with V and J assigned. A fraction of the clones does not appear; measured against another copy, unresolved V genes explain less than half of the discrepancy, and the remainder lacks a known reason. The sample table holds about 77,000 clones, of which more than 75% were seen once. Less than 0.55% of the sample is in the top ten clones. The sample here was CD4+ or CD8+ T cells sorted from blood, taken in a trial of the OX40 agonist ivuxolimab. The receptors derive from an adult with an advanced solid tumor such as melanoma, head and neck, liver or kidney cancer.

The rearrangement uses TRBV5-1 and TRBJ2-7; 9 positions match TRBD1. Germline trimming cut 4 bases from V and 6 bases from J; bases unmatched to any gene: 8. This CDR3 is built from 14 residues. The germline V gene has CDR1 SGHRS and CDR2 YFSETQ. The CDR3 is CASSIGDREAEQYF. The CDR3 DNA reads as TGCGCCAGCAGCATTGGGGACAGGGAAGCCGAGCAGTACTTC. Based on the CDR3 plus reference TRBV5-1 and TRBJ2-7, the full variable domain is KAGVTQTPRYLIKTRGQQVTLSCSPISGHRSVSWYQQTPGQGLQFLFEYFSETQRNKGNFPGRFSGRQFSNSRSEMNVSTLELGDSALYLCASSIGDREAEQYFGPGTRLTVT.

The V gene is TRBV30, the J gene TRBJ1-4, with D perhaps TRBD1 (5 bases). The V end lost 3 bases, the J end lost 8 bases, and 10 bases lay between the germline ends. CDR3 size: 12 residues. In germline, CDR1 is GTSNPN, CDR2 SVGIG (reference sequence). CDR3 in amino acids: CAWRQGTEKLFF. The CDR3 nucleotides are TGTGCCTGGAGGCAGGGAACGGAAAAACTGTTTTTT.

This clone was counted once. The V and J genes are TRBV19 and TRBJ1-1; tentatively, D is TRBD1 (5 bases). The CDR3 is made up of 15 amino acids. V lost 4 bases to trimming and J lost 4 bases, with 16 bases between them. In germline, CDR1 is LNHDA, CDR2 SQIVND (reference sequence). The CDR3 nucleotides read TGTGCCAGTAGTAGGGAGCTCCAGGGACCCACTGAAGCTTTCTTT. Protein sequence: CASSRELQGPTEAFF. Combining the CDR3 with reference TRBV19 and TRBJ1-1 gives the whole variable domain DGGITQSPKYLFRKEGQNVTLSCEQNLNHDAMYWYRQDPGQGLRLIYYSQIVNDFQKGDIAEGYSVSREKKESFPLTVTSAQKNPTAFYLCASSRELQGPTEAFFGQGTRLTVV.